This T cell receptor beta chain was sequenced for a study of OX40 agonist ivuxolimab in advanced cancers. Looking at the study overall: Averaging 60 years in age, with a range of roughly 20 to 80, the cohort was about 85% male. The study reported partial responses in three patients: one hepatocellular carcinoma, two cutaneous melanoma. Study-level results: Antigen targets of the expanded peripheral T cells went undetermined. Expanded clones belonging to CD8+ T cells outnumbered, on average, those of CD4+.

A remark on this clone: Its antigen is still unknown.

TCRdb's table, derived via immunoSEQ multiplex PCR, lists solely in-frame clones and lacks some. Found here are roughly 140,000 clones, 94% of them singletons; the top ten hold around 0.31%. CDR3 length: 14 residues. Losses at the gene ends were 0 bases for V and 8 bases for J; bases not matched to a gene: 5. In germline, CDR1 is SGHDT, CDR2 YYEEEE. The clonotype comes from an adult with an advanced solid tumor such as melanoma, head and neck, liver or kidney cancer. The V gene is TRBV5-6, the J gene TRBJ2-4, with TRBD1 matching over 7 bases. This specimen consisted of CD4+ or CD8+ T cells sorted from blood, obtained in a trial of the OX40 agonist ivuxolimab. CDR3 nucleotide sequence: TGTGCCAGCAGCTTGGAACAGGGGATGCACATTCAGTACTTC. Encoded protein: CASSLEQGMHIQYF.